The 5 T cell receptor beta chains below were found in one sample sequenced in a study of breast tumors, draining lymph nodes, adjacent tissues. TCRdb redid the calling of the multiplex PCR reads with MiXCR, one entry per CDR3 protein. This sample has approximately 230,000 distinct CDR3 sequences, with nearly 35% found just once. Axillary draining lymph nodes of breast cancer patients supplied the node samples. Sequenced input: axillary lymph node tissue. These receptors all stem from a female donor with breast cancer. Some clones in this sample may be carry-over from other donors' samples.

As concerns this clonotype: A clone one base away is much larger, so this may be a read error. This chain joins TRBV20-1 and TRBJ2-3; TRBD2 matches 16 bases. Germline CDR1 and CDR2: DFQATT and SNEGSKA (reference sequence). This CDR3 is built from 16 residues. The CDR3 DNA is TGCAGTGCTAGAGGGGGACTAGCGGGAGGGACAGATATGCAGTATTTT. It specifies CSARGGLAGGTDMQYF.

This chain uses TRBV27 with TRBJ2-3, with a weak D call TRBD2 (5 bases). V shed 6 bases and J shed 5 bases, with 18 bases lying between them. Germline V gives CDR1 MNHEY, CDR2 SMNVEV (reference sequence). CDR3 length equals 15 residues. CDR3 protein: CASSPSSGRRDTQYF. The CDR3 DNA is TGTGCCAGCAGCCCCTCGAGCGGACGGAGAGATACGCAGTATTTT.

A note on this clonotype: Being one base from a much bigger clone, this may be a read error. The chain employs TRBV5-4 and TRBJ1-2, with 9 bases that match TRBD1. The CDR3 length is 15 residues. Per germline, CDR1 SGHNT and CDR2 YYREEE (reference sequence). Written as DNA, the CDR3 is TGTGCCAGCAGCTTCTTGGGACAGGGAGGAGCGGGCTGCACCTTC. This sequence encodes CASSFLGQGGAGCTF.

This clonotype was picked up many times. CDR3 residues: CASRDRGTQYF. Written as DNA, the CDR3 is TGTGCCAGCAGGGACAGGGGTACGCAGTATTTT. This chain links TRBV12-3 or TRBV12-4 with TRBJ2-3, with 9 bases aligning to TRBD1. Unmatched junction bases numbered 0, after V lost 6 bases and J lost 8 bases. The CDR3 is made up of 11 amino acids.

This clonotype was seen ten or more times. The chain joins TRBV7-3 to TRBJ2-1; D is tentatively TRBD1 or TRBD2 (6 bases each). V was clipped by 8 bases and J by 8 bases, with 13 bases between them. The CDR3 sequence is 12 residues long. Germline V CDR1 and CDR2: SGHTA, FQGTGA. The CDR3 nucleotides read TGTGCCAGCGGAGGGGGTAACCATGAGCAGTTCTTC. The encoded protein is CASGGGNHEQFF.